One TCR beta chain is described in this entry. These data are taken from a study of blood T cells in healthy people across ages. The second PCR ran roughly 6 to 11 cycles with a sample-barcoded 5' primer and J-beta primers. MiXCR, applied by TCRdb to the 5' RACE reads, yields one record per CDR3 protein. Found here are over 1,500,000 distinct CDR3 sequences, approximately 50% of them singletons; the top ten hold about 2.1%. Each sample used at least 6.5 million PBMCs. Samples each yielded at least 5 micrograms of total RNA. The CDR3 sequence is 16 residues long. The V call is TRBV21-1, the J call TRBJ1-1; whether TRBD1, the table's D call, matches the DNA was not checked. TRBV21-1 is a known pseudogene. This TCR came from a woman in her thirties or forties in good health. The specimen was blood. The DNA of the CDR3 is TGTGCCAGCAGCGAAGAATACAATACGGACATCCCTGAAGCTTTCTTT. This translates into CASSEEYNTDIPEAFF.